The 8 T cell receptor beta chains below all came from one sample that was sequenced in a study of Graves' ophthalmopathy and Graves' hyperthyroidism. Using RNA transcripts, the TCR beta CDR3 regions were amplified. Second-round multiplex PCR came after a first-round RT-PCR that employed HTBI primers. TCRdb independently ran MiXCR on the multiplex PCR reads; one entry per CDR3 protein. The data contain approximately 500,000 distinct CDR3 sequences, 13% to 15% of them seen just once; the ten biggest clones take up about 9.4%. Sequencing was done on a sample of blood. The receptors come from a woman aged 25 to 39 with Graves' ophthalmopathy.

The rearrangement uses TRBV6-1 and TRBJ2-7, with D possibly being TRBD1 (5 bases). Trimming pared 9 bases from V and 2 bases from J, leaving 17 bases between. Germline V gene lookup returns CDR1 MNHNS and CDR2 SASEGT. CDR3 size: 14 residues. The CDR3 DNA sequence: TGTGCCAGATTGTACATTACAGGTCCCTACGAGCAGTACTTC. It encodes CARLYITGPYEQYF.

At least ten counts were recorded for this clonotype. This rearrangement joins TRBV20-1 to TRBJ2-4; tentatively, D is TRBD1 (7 bases). Germline lookup yields CDR1 DFQATT and CDR2 SNEGSKA (reference sequence). Trimming removed 3 bases at V and 8 bases at J, with 14 bases between. The CDR3 has 13 residues. The CDR3 region has the DNA TGCAGTGCTAGTGAACAGGGGAGGTACATTCAGTACTTC. Its translation is CSASEQGRYIQYF.

This clonotype occurred many times. CDR3 sequence: CASSPVWGEQYF. Written as DNA, the CDR3 is TGTGCCAGCAGTCCAGTATGGGGGGAGCAGTACTTC. The chain joins TRBV12-3 or TRBV12-4 to TRBJ2-7; D tentatively reads TRBD1 or TRBD2 (5 bases each). Trimming removed 5 bases from V and 7 bases from J, with 12 bases in between. The CDR3 has 12 residues.

The V gene is TRBV6-1, the J gene TRBJ2-5, with 12 nucleotides matching TRBD2. The junction had 4 bases not matched to a gene; V was cut back by 6 bases and J by 5 bases. The length of the CDR3 is 14 residues. Germline CDR1 and CDR2: MNHNS and SASEGT. As DNA, the CDR3 is TGTGCCAGCAGCGGACTAGCGGGGCATGAGACCCAGTACTTC. This encodes CASSGLAGHETQYF.

About this clonotype itself: A much larger clone lies one base from this, so it may be a read error. The chain joins TRBV6-1 to TRBJ2-7; 11 bases fit TRBD1. Per the germline V gene, CDR1 is MNHNS and CDR2 is SASEGT. J lost 4 bases, V lost 6 bases, and 5 bases had no gene match. The CDR3 has 14 residues. CDR3 in amino acids: CASRQDRGQYEQYF. CDR3 nucleotides: TGTGCCAGCAGACAGGACAGGGGGCAATACGAGCAGTACTTC.

This chain links TRBV11-1 with TRBJ1-6, with D hard to call. Germline V gene data show CDR1 as SGHAT and CDR2 as FQDESV (reference sequence). The CDR3 is 15 amino acids. Trimming cost V 1 base and J 8 bases, with 12 bases left between them. The CDR3 nucleotides are TGTGCCAGCAGCTTAGGGCAGATCTTGGATTCACCCCTCCACTTT. Its translation: CASSLGQILDSPLHF.

This clonotype was seen more than once but under ten times. A junction boundary mismatches the germline segment, possibly from a read error. This chain joins TRBV5-1 and TRBJ2-4, with unresolved D. CDR3 length: 12 amino acids. Germline values: CDR1 SGHRS, CDR2 YFSETQ. In DNA, the CDR3 is TGCGCCAGCAGCTTGGAGGGAAACATTAAGTACTTC. Translating gives CASSLEGNIKYF.

Turning to this clonotype: An end of the junction differs from the germline gene, which may be a read error. J is TRBJ2-7 and V is TRBV2; perhaps TRBD1 as D (6 bases). Per germline, CDR1 SNHLY and CDR2 FYNNEI. The CDR3 is 17 residues long. CDR3 coding DNA: TGTGCCAGCAGTGAAGCGCTCCAGGGGTCGCCCTGCTACGATCAGTACTTC. Its protein product is CASSEALQGSPCYDQYF.